Listed below are T cell receptor beta chains from one sample, sequenced in a study of shared clonotypes between healthy human individuals. TCRdb keeps only in-frame clones here, not all; method: immunoSEQ multiplex PCR. The repertoire consists of 2 million to 2.5 million clones, with more than 85% occurring once and the leading ten covering 0.36%. The sample taken for sequencing was naive CD4+ T cells from PBMCs. These receptors came from a man between 18 and 35 years old in good health. Some clones in this sample may be carry-over from other donors' samples. Each CDR3 is given with its conserved first and last residue. D genes are given only for firm matches. A clone size is listed for some rows: how often the clone was seen (once, few, many), or a class if it is expanded.

clone_size	d_call	v_call	j_call	cdr3_aa	cdr3_nt
NA	NA	TRBV7-2	TRBJ2-5	CASSFTGGGEETQYF	TGTGCCAGCAGCTTCACTGGGGGCGGCGAAGAGACCCAGTACTTC
NA	NA	TRBV19	TRBJ2-5	CASTPGGYAGETQYF	TGTGCCAGTACCCCTGGAGGATACGCTGGGGAGACCCAGTACTTC
NA	NA	TRBV18	TRBJ1-1	CASSPPSLGPNTEAFF	TGTGCCAGCTCACCCCCTTCGTTGGGGCCGAACACTGAAGCTTTCTTT
NA	NA	TRBV28	TRBJ1-1	CASTVTDTEAFF	TGTGCCAGCACCGTCACAGACACTGAAGCTTTCTTT
NA	NA	TRBV18	TRBJ1-1	CASSRKGPNTEAFF	TGTGCCAGCTCCCGCAAGGGGCCGAACACTGAAGCTTTCTTT
NA	TRBD1	TRBV28	TRBJ2-1	CATVSQGAFNEQFF	TGTGCCACCGTTAGTCAGGGGGCTTTCAATGAGCAGTTCTTC
NA	NA	TRBV28	TRBJ2-3	CASSELSYQYF	TGTGCCAGCAGTGAATTATCTTACCAGTATTTT
NA	NA	TRBV18	TRBJ2-5	CASSSTGQETQYF	TGTGCCAGCTCATCGACAGGACAAGAGACCCAGTACTTC
once	NA	TRBV28	TRBJ2-2	CATRRGNTGELFF	TGTGCCACCAGACGGGGGAACACCGGGGAGCTGTTTTTT
NA	TRBD2	TRBV9	TRBJ2-1	CASSAGLAVYNEQFF	TGTGCCAGCAGCGCGGGACTAGCGGTATACAATGAGCAGTTCTTC
NA	NA	TRBV6-5	TRBJ2-6	CASRPPGSGANVLTF	TGTGCCAGCAGACCGCCGGGCTCTGGGGCCAACGTCCTGACTTTC
NA	TRBD1	TRBV5-4	TRBJ2-5	CASSLADRGWETQYF	TGTGCCAGCAGCTTGGCCGACAGGGGGTGGGAGACCCAGTACTTC
NA	TRBD1	TRBV18	TRBJ2-7	CASSARRDRSEQYF	TGTGCCAGCTCCGCCCGCCGGGACAGGTCCGAGCAGTACTTC
NA	TRBD2	TRBV30	TRBJ2-3	CAWATPGLAGRLREYF	TGTGCCTGGGCAACCCCGGGACTAGCGGGACGTCTGAGGGAGTATTTT
NA	NA	TRBV5-5	TRBJ1-2	CASSLVVGQGNTF	NA
once	NA	TRBV29-1	TRBJ2-5	CSLIQGSETQYF	TGCAGCCTCATCCAGGGTTCGGAGACCCAGTACTTC
NA	NA	TRBV28	TRBJ1-2	CASSPGQPHGGYGYTF	TGTGCCAGCAGTCCCGGGCAGCCACACGGAGGTTATGGCTACACCTTC
NA	NA	TRBV11-3	TRBJ2-2	CASSLSYRRPRGELFF	TGTGCCAGCAGCTTATCCTATAGAAGGCCGCGGGGGGAGCTGTTTTTT
NA	NA	TRBV18	TRBJ2-7	CASSPPSGRPYEQYF	TGTGCCAGCTCACCCCCTTCCGGGCGGCCCTACGAGCAGTACTTC
NA	NA	TRBV14	TRBJ2-2	CASSRDTGELFF	TGTGCCAGCAGCCGAGACACCGGGGAGCTGTTTTTT
NA	NA	TRBV6-1	TRBJ1-5	CASSAPGTQGNQPQHF	TGTGCCAGCAGTGCTCCCGGGACTCAGGGCAATCAGCCCCAGCATTTT
NA	NA	TRBV4-1	TRBJ1-1	CASSQGTRNTEAFF	TGCGCCAGCAGCCAAGGCACCCGGAACACTGAAGCTTTCTTT
NA	NA	TRBV7-9	TRBJ1-6	CASSPTGIGSPLHF	TGTGCCAGCAGCCCCACAGGGATTGGGTCACCCCTCCACTTT
few	NA	TRBV30	TRBJ1-5	CAWSPRVRSSNQPQHF	TGTGCCTGGAGTCCCAGGGTTAGGTCCAGCAATCAGCCCCAGCATTTT
NA	NA	TRBV4-1	TRBJ2-2	CASSQGTLNTGELFF	TGCGCCAGCAGCCAAGGGACACTTAACACCGGGGAGCTGTTTTTT
NA	NA	TRBV30	TRBJ2-7	CAWSVRPRGEQYF	TGTGCCTGGAGTGTTCGGCCGAGAGGCGAGCAGTACTTC
once	NA	TRBV7-9	TRBJ1-1	CASSQGAGLQFEAFF	TGTGCCAGCAGCCAAGGCGCGGGGCTCCAGTTTGAAGCTTTCTTT
NA	NA	TRBV28	TRBJ2-7	CASSSDSARRYEQYF	TGTGCCAGCAGTTCCGACTCAGCTCGGAGGTACGAGCAGTACTTC
NA	TRBD1	TRBV28	TRBJ2-4	CASSPGQNDIQYF	TGTGCCAGCAGCCCGGGACAGAACGACATTCAGTACTTC
NA	NA	TRBV29-1	TRBJ2-2	CIVTGFSGELFF	TGCATAGTTACAGGGTTTTCCGGGGAGCTGTTTTTT
once	NA	TRBV2	TRBJ2-7	CASSVKLAYEQYF	TGTGCCAGCAGTGTAAAGCTAGCCTACGAGCAGTACTTC
NA	NA	TRBV6-1	TRBJ2-7	CASSGIARQYF	TGTGCCAGCAGTGGGATTGCTAGGCAGTACTTC
NA	NA	TRBV30	TRBJ1-3	CAWSYHGITGNTIYF	TGTGCCTGGAGTTACCACGGGATTACTGGAAACACCATATATTTT
NA	NA	TRBV7-9	TRBJ2-6	CASSLGSGSGANVLTF	TGTGCCAGCAGCTTAGGTTCAGGGTCCGGGGCCAACGTCCTGACTTTC
once	TRBD1	TRBV9	TRBJ2-1	CASSADPGQGANEQFF	TGTGCCAGCAGCGCGGACCCGGGACAGGGCGCTAATGAGCAGTTCTTC
NA	NA	TRBV21-1	TRBJ1-3	CASSKAEENPRGRSGNTIYF	TGTGCCAGCAGCAAAGCCGAAGAGAACCCCAGGGGACGCTCTGGAAACACCATATATTTT
NA	NA	TRBV5-1	TRBJ1-6	CASSLVAGALSPLHF	TGCGCCAGCAGCTTGGTGGCAGGGGCCCTGTCACCCCTCCACTTT
NA	NA	TRBV7-2	TRBJ2-2	CASSFDVAPNTGELFF	TGTGCCAGCAGCTTCGACGTAGCGCCGAACACCGGGGAGCTGTTTTTT
NA	TRBD2	TRBV7-9	TRBJ2-1	CASSPGTRRGNEQFF	TGTGCCAGCAGTCCCGGGACTAGGAGAGGTAATGAGCAGTTCTTC
NA	TRBD1	TRBV18	TRBJ2-7	CASSSQGAVGEQYF	TGTGCCAGCTCATCACAGGGGGCAGTGGGCGAGCAGTACTTC
NA	TRBD2	TRBV19	TRBJ2-1	CASSIEGGRRAWNYEQFF	TGTGCCAGTAGTATAGAGGGCGGGAGACGGGCTTGGAATTATGAGCAGTTCTTC
NA	NA	TRBV18	TRBJ2-7	CASSTAGTHSDEQYF	TGTGCCAGCTCAACGGCCGGGACCCATAGTGACGAGCAGTACTTC
NA	NA	TRBV5-1	TRBJ2-7	CASSFAGQPSYEQYF	TGCGCCAGCAGCTTTGCGGGACAGCCCTCCTACGAGCAGTACTTC
NA	NA	TRBV6-5	TRBJ1-1	CASSSGVLGTEAFF	TGTGCCAGCAGTTCGGGGGTTCTAGGTACTGAAGCTTTCTTT
NA	NA	TRBV5-1	TRBJ2-7	CASSLEGLAAYEQYF	TGCGCCAGCAGCTTGGAAGGACTCGCGGCCTACGAGCAGTACTTC
NA	TRBD2	TRBV7-2	TRBJ2-2	CASSLSTSGRVGTGELFF	TGTGCCAGCAGCTTGTCAACTAGCGGGAGGGTAGGCACCGGGGAGCTGTTTTTT
few	NA	TRBV19	TRBJ1-2	CASSEGDRRGYTF	TGTGCCAGTAGTGAAGGAGACCGTCGGGGCTACACCTTC